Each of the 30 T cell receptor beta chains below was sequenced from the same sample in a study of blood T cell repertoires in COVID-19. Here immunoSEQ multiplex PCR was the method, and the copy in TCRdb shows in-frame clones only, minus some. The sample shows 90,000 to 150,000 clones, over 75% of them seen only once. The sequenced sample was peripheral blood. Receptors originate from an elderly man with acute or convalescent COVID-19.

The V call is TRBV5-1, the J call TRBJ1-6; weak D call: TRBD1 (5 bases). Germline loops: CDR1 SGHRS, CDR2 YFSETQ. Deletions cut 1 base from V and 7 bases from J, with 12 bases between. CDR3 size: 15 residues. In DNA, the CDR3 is TGCGCCAGCAGCTTGCGCACCGGGGGGAATTCACCCCTCCACTTT. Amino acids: CASSLRTGGNSPLHF.

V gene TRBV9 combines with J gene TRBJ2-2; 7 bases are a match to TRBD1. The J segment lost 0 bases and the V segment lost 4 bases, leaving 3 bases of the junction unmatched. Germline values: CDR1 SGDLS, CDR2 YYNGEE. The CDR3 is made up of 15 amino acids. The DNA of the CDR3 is TGTGCCAGCAGCTTCGGGACAGCGAACACCGGGGAGCTGTTTTTT. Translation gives CASSFGTANTGELFF. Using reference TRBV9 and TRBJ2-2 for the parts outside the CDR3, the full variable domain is DSGVTQTPKHLITATGQRVTLRCSPRSGDLSVYWYQQSLDQGLQFLIQYYNGEERAKGNILERFSAQQFPDLHSELNLSSLELGDSALYFCASSFGTANTGELFFGEGSRLTVL.

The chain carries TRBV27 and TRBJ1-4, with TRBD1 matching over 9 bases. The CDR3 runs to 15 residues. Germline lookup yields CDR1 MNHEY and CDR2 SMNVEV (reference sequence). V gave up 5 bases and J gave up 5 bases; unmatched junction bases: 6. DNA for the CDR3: TGTGCCAGCAGTGTCCAGACAGGGGGAAATGAAAAACTGTTTTTT. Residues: CASSVQTGGNEKLFF.

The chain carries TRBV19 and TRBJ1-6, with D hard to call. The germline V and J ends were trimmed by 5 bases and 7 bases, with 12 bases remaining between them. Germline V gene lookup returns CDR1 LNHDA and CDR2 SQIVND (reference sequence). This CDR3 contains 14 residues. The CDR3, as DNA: TGTGCCAGTAGTCCCCTCCAGTGGAATTCACCCCTCCACTTT. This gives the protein CASSPLQWNSPLHF.

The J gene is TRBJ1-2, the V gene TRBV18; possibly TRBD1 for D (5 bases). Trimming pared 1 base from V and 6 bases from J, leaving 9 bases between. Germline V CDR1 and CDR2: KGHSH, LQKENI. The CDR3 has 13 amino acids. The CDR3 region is CASSPLGGDGYTF. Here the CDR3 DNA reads TGTGCCAGCTCACCACTCGGGGGGGATGGCTACACCTTC.

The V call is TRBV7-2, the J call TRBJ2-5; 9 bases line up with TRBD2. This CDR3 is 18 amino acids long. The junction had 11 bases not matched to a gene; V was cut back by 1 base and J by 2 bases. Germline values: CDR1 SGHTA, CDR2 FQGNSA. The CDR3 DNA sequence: TGTGCCAGCAGCTTAGTCCTAGCGGGATTAGGGAGTCAAGAGACCCAGTACTTC. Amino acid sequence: CASSLVLAGLGSQETQYF.

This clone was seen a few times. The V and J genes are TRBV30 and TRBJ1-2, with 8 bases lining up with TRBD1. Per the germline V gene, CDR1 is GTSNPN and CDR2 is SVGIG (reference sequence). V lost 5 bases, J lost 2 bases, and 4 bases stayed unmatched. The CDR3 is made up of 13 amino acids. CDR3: CAWRTGTNYGYTF. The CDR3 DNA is TGTGCCTGGCGGACAGGGACAAACTATGGCTACACCTTC. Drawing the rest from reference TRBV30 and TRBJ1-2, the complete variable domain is SQTIHQWPATLVQPVGSPLSLECTVEGTSNPNLYWYRQAAGRGLQLLFYSVGIGQISSEVPQNLSASRPQDRQFILSSKKLLLSDSGFYLCAWRTGTNYGYTFGSGTRLTVV.

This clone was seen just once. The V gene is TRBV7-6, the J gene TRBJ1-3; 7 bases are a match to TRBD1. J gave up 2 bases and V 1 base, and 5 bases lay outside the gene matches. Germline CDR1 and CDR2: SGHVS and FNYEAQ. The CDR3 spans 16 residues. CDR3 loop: CASSLGDRVAGNTIYF. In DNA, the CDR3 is TGTGCCAGCAGCTTAGGAGACAGGGTAGCTGGAAACACCATATATTTT.

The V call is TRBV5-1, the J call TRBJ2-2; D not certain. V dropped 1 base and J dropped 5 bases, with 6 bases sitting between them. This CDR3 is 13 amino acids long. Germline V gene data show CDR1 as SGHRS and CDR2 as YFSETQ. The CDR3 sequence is CASSLPGTGELFF. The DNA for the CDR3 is TGCGCCAGCAGCTTGCCAGGTACCGGGGAGCTGTTTTTT.

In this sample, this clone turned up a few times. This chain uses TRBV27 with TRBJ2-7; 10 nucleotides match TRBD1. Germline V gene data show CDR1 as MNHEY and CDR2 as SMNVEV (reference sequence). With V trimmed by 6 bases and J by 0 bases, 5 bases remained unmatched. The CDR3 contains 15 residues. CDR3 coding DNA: TGTGCCAGCAGACCGGGACAGGGGTTCTCCTACGAGCAGTACTTC. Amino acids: CASRPGQGFSYEQYF.

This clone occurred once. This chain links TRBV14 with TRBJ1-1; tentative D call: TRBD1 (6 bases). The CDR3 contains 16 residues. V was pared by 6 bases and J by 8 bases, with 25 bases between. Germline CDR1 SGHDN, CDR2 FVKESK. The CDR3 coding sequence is TGTGCCAGCAGGCAGAAAGGATCAGGGACAAATATGGAAGCTTTCTTT. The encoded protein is CASRQKGSGTNMEAFF. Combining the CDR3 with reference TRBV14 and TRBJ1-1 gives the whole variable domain EAGVTQFPSHSVIEKGQTVTLRCDPISGHDNLYWYRRVMGKEIKFLLHFVKESKQDESGMPNNRFLAERTGGTYSTLKVQPAELEDSGVYFCASRQKGSGTNMEAFFGQGTRLTVV.

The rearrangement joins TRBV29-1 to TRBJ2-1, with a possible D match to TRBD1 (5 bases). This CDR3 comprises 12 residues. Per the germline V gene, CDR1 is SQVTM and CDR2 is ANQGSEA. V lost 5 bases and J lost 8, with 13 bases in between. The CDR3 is CSVRRGRDEQFF. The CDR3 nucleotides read TGCAGCGTTCGAAGGGGAAGGGATGAGCAGTTCTTC.

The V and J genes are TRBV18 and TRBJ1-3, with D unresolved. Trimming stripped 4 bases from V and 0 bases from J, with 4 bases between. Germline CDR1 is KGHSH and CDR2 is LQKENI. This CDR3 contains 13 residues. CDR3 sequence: CASSLLSGNTIYF. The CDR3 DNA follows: TGTGCCAGCTCACTTCTCTCTGGAAACACCATATATTTT.

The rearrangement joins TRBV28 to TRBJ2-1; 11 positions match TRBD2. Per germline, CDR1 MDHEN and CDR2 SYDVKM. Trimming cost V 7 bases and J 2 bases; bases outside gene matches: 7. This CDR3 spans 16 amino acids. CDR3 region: CASTSIAGGPYNEQFF. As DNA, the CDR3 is TGTGCCAGCACCTCCATAGCGGGAGGGCCCTACAATGAGCAGTTCTTC.

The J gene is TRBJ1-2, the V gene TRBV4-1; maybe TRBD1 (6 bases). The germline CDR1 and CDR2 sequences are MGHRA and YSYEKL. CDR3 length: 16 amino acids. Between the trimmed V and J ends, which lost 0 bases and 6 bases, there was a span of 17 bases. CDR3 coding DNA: TGCGCCAGCAGCCAAGATGGGGTTCAGGGGCGCAATGGCTACACCTTC. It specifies CASSQDGVQGRNGYTF.

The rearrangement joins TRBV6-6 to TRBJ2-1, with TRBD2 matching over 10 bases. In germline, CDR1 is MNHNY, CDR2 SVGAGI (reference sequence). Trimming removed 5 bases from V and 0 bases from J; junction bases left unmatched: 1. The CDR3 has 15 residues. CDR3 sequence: CASSQRGGSYNEQFF. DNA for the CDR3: TGTGCCAGCAGTCAGCGGGGGGGCTCCTACAATGAGCAGTTCTTC.

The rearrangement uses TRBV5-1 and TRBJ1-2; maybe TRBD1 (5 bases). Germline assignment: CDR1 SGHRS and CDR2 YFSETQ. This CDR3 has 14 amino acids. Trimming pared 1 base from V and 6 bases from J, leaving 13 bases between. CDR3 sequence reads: CASSLRRDSNGYTF. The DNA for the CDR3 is TGCGCCAGCAGCTTGCGCAGGGACTCCAATGGCTACACCTTC.

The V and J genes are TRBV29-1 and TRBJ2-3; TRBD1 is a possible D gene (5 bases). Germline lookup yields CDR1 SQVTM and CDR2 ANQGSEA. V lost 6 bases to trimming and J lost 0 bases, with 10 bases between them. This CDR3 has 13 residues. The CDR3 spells CSVDSPSTDTQYF. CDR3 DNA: TGCAGCGTAGACAGCCCAAGCACAGATACGCAGTATTTT.

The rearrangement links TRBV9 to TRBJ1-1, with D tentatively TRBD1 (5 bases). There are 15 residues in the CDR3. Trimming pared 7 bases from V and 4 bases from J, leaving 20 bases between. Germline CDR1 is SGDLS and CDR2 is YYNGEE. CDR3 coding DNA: TGTGCCAGCGCTCCCCCGCGCGGGGGGGGCACTGAAGCTTTCTTT. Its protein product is CASAPPRGGGTEAFF.

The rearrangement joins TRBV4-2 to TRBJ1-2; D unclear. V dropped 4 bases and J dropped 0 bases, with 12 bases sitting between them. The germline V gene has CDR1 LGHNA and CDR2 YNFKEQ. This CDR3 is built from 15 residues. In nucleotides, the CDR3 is TGTGCCAGCAGCCCGGAGAGCCGCTCTAACTATGGCTACACCTTC. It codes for CASSPESRSNYGYTF.

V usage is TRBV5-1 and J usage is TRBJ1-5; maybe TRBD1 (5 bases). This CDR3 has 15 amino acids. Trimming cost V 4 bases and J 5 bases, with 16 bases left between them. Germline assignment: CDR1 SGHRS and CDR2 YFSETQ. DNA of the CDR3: TGCGCCAGCAGCCGGTCGGGGGGACGGGATCAGCCCCAGCATTTT. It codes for CASSRSGGRDQPQHF.

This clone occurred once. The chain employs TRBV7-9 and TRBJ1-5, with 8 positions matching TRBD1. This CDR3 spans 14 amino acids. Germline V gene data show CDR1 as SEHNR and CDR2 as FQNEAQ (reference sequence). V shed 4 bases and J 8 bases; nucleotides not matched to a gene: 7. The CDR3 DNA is TGTGCCAGCAGCTCTACGACAGGGGTTGAGCCCCAGCATTTT. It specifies CASSSTTGVEPQHF. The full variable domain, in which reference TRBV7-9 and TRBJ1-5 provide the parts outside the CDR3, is DTGVSQNPRHKITKRGQNVTFRCDPISEHNRLYWYRQTLGQGPEFLTYFQNEAQLEKSRLLSDRFSAERPKGSFSTLEIQRTEQGDSAMYLCASSSTTGVEPQHFGDGTRLSIL.

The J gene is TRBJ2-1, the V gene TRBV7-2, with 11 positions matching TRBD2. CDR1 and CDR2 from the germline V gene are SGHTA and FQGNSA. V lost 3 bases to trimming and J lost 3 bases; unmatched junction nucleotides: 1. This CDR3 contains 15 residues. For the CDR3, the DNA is TGTGCCAGCAGCTTCGGACTAGCGGGCTACAATGAGCAGTTCTTC. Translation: CASSFGLAGYNEQFF.

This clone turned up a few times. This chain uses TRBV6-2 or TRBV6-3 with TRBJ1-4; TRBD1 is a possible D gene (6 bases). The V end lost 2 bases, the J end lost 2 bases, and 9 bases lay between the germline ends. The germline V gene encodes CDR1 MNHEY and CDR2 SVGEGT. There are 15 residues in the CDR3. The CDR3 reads CASSYTGRTNEKLFF. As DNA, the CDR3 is TGTGCCAGCAGTTACACAGGGCGGACTAATGAAAAACTGTTTTTT.

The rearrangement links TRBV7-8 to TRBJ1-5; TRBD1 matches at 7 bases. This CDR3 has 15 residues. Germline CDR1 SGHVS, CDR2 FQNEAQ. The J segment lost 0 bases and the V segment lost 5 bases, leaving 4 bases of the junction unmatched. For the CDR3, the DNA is TGTGCCAGCAGCCGGGACAGTTATAGCAATCAGCCCCAGCATTTT. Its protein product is CASSRDSYSNQPQHF.

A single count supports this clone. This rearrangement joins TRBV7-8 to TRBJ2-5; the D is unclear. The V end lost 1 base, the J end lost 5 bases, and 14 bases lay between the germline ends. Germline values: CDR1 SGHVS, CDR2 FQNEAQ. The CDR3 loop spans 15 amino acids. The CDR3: CASSLVGLVAETQYF. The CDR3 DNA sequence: TGTGCCAGCAGCTTAGTTGGTTTAGTCGCGGAGACCCAGTACTTC.

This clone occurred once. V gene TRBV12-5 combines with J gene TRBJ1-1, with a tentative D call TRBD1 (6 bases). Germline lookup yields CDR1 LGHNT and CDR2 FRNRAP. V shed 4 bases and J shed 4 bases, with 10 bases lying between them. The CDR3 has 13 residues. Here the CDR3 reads CASGSTGFTEAFF. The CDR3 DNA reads TGTGCTAGTGGTTCCACAGGGTTCACTGAAGCTTTCTTT.

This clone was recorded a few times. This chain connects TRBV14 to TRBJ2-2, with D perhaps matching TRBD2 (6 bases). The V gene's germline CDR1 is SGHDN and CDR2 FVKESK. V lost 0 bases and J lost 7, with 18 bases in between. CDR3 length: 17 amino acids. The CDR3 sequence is CASSQDLYGRLGGELFF. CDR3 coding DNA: TGTGCCAGCAGCCAAGATTTATACGGGAGACTTGGCGGGGAGCTGTTTTTT. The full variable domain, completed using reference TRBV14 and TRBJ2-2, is EAGVTQFPSHSVIEKGQTVTLRCDPISGHDNLYWYRRVMGKEIKFLLHFVKESKQDESGMPNNRFLAERTGGTYSTLKVQPAELEDSGVYFCASSQDLYGRLGGELFFGEGSRLTVL.

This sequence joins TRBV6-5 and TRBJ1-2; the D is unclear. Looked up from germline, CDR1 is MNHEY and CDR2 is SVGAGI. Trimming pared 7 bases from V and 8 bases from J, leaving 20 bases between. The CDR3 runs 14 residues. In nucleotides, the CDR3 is TGTGCCAGCATCGAAGACCAACCGGCGAGGGGCTACACCTTC. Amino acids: CASIEDQPARGYTF.

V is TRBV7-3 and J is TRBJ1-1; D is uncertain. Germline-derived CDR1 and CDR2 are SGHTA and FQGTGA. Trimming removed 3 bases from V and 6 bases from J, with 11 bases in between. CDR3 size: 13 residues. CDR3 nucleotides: TGTGCCAGCAGCTTGAGGCGGGCCTCTGAAGCTTTCTTT. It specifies CASSLRRASEAFF.